This T cell receptor (beta chain) was observed in a study of shared clonotypes between healthy human individuals. Method: immunoSEQ multiplex PCR; TCRdb's copy keeps in-frame clones and lacks some. In the table there are 850,000 to 1,200,000 clones, under 80% of which are singletons. The CDR3 length is 13 residues. V was pared by 8 bases and J by 6 bases, with 3 bases of the junction left unmatched. Germline V lookup: CDR1 MNHNS, CDR2 SASEGT. The V call is TRBV6-1, the J call TRBJ1-5, with TRBD1 matching over 11 bases. The sample was memory CD4+ T cells sorted from blood. Specified subset: CD45RA-negative fraction. The clonotype was recovered from a man between 18 and 35 years old in good health. CDR3 DNA: TGTGCCAGCGGACAGGGGGCCATTCAGCCCCAGCATTTT. Translated: CASGQGAIQPQHF.